The clone carrying this TCR beta chain was seen once. This sample stems from a study of blood T cell repertoires in COVID-19. Study in general: Sources were T cells, B-cell-depleted T cells, or PBMCs; the material itself was cDNA or gDNA.

V lost 5 bases, J lost 4 bases, and 13 bases stayed unmatched. Germline CDR1 reads WSHSY; CDR2 reads SAAADI. This CDR3 region has 16 residues. The method was immunoSEQ multiplex PCR; TCRdb's version includes in-frame clones alone and lacks a portion of them. Of hundreds of thousands of clones listed, 85% were seen once; the top ten hold around 9.8%. The study assigned cohorts using participant-reported clinical history. This clonotype was sampled from a woman between 45 and 65 years old with acute COVID-19. The chain couples TRBV10-2 to TRBJ1-1; 7 nucleotides agree with TRBD1. Sequenced: PBMCs or T cells enriched from blood (not recorded which). The CDR3 loop reads CASSIREGAVGTEAFF. DNA of the CDR3: TGCGCCAGCAGTATCAGAGAGGGGGCGGTGGGCACTGAAGCTTTCTTT.